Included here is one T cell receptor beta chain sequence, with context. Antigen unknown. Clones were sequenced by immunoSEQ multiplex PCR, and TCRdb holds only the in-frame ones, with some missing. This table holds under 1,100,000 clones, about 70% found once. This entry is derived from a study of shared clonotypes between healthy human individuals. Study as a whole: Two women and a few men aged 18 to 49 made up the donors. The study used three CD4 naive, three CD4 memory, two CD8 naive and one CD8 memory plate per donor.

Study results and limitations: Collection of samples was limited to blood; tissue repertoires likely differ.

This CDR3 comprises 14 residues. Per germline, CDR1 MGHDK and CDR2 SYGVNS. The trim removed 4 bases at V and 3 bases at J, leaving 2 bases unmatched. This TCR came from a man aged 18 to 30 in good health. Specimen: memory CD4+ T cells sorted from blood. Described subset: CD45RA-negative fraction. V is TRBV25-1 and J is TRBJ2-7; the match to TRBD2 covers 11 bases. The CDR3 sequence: CASSGGLAGYEQYF. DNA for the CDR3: TGTGCCAGCAGTGGAGGACTAGCGGGCTACGAGCAGTACTTC.